This is a list of T cell receptor beta chains from one sample in a study of cytomegalovirus exposure and HLA in healthy donors. Here immunoSEQ multiplex PCR was the method, and the copy in TCRdb shows in-frame clones only, minus some. The sample yields about 210,000 clones, 75% to 80% seen once. Sequenced material: PBMCs. Every receptor here comes from a male donor in good health and CMV-seronegative. Each CDR3 is given without its conserved first and last residue. The order of the fields is CDR3 protein, clone size, J gene, V gene. Clone sizes are given selectively: once, few, many, or a class where the clone is expanded.

ASSSPLGHLYEQY NA TRBJ2-7 TRBV28
ASSAGQGRNQPQH NA TRBJ1-5 TRBV5-4
ASSQAGDYGYT few TRBJ1-2 TRBV4-2
SVTRGFAVNEQF NA TRBJ2-1 TRBV29-1
ASSLEPGQQHEQY once TRBJ2-7 TRBV7-6
ASSPGRNQPQH NA TRBJ1-5 TRBV5-6
AISDREVEQF NA TRBJ2-1 TRBV10-3
ASSVEGDTYEQY NA TRBJ2-7 TRBV9
SALNQETQY few TRBJ2-5 TRBV20-1
ASSPLGAGGADTQY NA TRBJ2-3 TRBV7-9
ASSSTSGVGELF NA TRBJ2-2 TRBV11-3
ASSPPTEYYEQY NA TRBJ2-7 TRBV18
ASRPAGGTPYEQY NA TRBJ2-7 TRBV14
ASSLTGRWNTEAF NA TRBJ1-1 TRBV7-3
ASSSGSLEQF NA TRBJ2-1 TRBV11-2
ASSPQGQDNSPLH NA TRBJ1-6 TRBV18
ASSLGQGVTEAF NA TRBJ1-1 TRBV27
ASSYAGTGVEQY NA TRBJ2-7 TRBV6-5